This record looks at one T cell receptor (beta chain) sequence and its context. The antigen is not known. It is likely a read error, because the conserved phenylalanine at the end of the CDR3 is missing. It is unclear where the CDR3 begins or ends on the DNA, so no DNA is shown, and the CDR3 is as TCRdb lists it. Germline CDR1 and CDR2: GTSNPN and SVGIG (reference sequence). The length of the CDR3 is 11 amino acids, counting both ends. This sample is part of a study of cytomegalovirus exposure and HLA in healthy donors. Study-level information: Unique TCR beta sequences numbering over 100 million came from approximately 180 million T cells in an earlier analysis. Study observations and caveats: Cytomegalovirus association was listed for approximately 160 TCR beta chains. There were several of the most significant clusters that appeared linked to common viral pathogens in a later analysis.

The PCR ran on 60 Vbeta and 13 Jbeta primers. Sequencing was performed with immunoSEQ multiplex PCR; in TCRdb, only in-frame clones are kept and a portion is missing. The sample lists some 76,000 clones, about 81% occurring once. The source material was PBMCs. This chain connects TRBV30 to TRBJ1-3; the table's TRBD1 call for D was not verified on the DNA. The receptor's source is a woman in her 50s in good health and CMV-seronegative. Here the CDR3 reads CAWRKQHRGSG.